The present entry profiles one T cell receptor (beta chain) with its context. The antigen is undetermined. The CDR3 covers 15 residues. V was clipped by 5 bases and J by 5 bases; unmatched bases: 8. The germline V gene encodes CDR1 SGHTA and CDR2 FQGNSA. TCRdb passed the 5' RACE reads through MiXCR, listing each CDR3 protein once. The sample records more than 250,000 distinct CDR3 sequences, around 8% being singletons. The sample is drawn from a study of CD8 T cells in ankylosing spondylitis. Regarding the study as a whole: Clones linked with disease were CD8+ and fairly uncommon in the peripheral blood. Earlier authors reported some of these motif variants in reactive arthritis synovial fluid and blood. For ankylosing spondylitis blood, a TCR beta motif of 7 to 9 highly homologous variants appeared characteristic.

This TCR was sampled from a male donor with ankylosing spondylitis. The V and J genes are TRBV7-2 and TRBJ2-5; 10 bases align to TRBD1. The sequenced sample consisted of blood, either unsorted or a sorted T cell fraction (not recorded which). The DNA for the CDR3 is TGTGCCAGCAGCCTTGGAGTGGGACAGGGGGAGACCCAGTACTTC. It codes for CASSLGVGQGETQYF.